These 31 T cell receptor beta chains originate from one sample sequenced in a study of naive and memory T cell subsets. An equimolar mix of two oligonucleotides served as the beta constant-region primer for TRBC1 and TRBC2. TCRdb re-derived calls from the UMI-ligation and nested PCR reads in MiXCR, one entry per CDR3 protein. This table has fewer than 40,000 distinct CDR3 sequences, about an eighth appearing once. The sequencing sample was made of effector memory CD4+ T cells from blood. Subset denoted: effector memory, CD45RA- CD27-. These TCRs come from a human donor in good health.

The J gene is TRBJ2-5, the V gene TRBV11-2; D remains ambiguous. V lost 5 bases and J lost 5, with 18 bases in between. Germline CDR1 and CDR2: SGHAT and FQNNGV. CDR3 length: 15 amino acids. The CDR3 loop reads CASSPPKRARETQYF. For the CDR3, the DNA is TGTGCCAGCAGCCCACCTAAAAGGGCGCGGGAGACCCAGTACTTC. Supplemented by reference TRBV11-2 and TRBJ2-5, the full variable domain reads EAGVAQSPRYKIIEKRQSVAFWCNPISGHATLYWYQQILGQGPKLLIQFQNNGVVDDSQLPKDRFSAERLKGVDSTLKIQPAKLEDSAVYLCASSPPKRARETQYFGPGTRLLVL.

This clonotype was detected ten times or more. V is TRBV12-3 or TRBV12-4 and J is TRBJ2-2; 9 bases line up with TRBD1. This CDR3 has 15 residues. After removal of 6 bases from V and 7 bases from J, the junction contained 9 bases not matched to a gene. Written as DNA, the CDR3 is TGTGCCAGCAGGGCCAGAGGGACAGGGCACGGGGAGCTGTTTTTT. Encoded protein: CASRARGTGHGELFF.

This clonotype occurred a few times. This chain connects TRBV20-1 to TRBJ2-5; TRBD2 agrees at 7 bases. The CDR3 totals 14 residues. Trimming cost V 6 bases and J 5 bases; bases outside gene matches: 12. The germline gives CDR1 DFQATT, CDR2 SNEGSKA (reference sequence). CDR3 protein: CSASGLIFVETQYF. CDR3 nucleotide sequence: TGCAGTGCATCGGGACTAATTTTTGTTGAGACCCAGTACTTC.

The gene calls are TRBV7-2 and TRBJ2-3; TRBD2 aligns across 14 bases. The CDR3 totals 19 residues. Per the germline V gene, CDR1 is SGHTA and CDR2 is FQGNSA. Unmatched junction bases numbered 11, after V lost 4 bases and J lost 2 bases. In DNA, the CDR3 is TGTGCCAGCAGCTACCTCGCCGGGACTAGCGGGAGAAACACAGATACGCAGTATTTT. Protein product: CASSYLAGTSGRNTDTQYF.

At least ten counts were recorded for this clonotype. The chain has TRBV20-1 and TRBJ2-2; D not resolved. The ends were cut back, 6 bases at V and 7 bases at J, with 12 bases in the middle. Germline CDR1 reads DFQATT; CDR2 reads SNEGSKA (reference sequence). This CDR3 is built from 12 residues. In DNA form, the CDR3 reads TGCAGTGCCTTACCTCAAGGCGGGGAGCTGTTTTTT. It encodes CSALPQGGELFF.

This clonotype was detected a few times. V and J are TRBV28 and TRBJ2-4, with D perhaps matching TRBD2 (6 bases). Germline values: CDR1 MDHEN, CDR2 SYDVKM. Trimming took 5 bases from V and 11 from J, leaving 13 bases between them. The CDR3 loop spans 12 amino acids. The DNA of the CDR3 is TGTGCCAGCAGTCCCCACGGGGGTTTTCAGTACTTC. Amino acids: CASSPHGGFQYF.

This rearrangement joins TRBV29-1 to TRBJ2-5; tentative D call: TRBD2 (6 bases). This CDR3 is 14 amino acids long. The germline V gene has CDR1 SQVTM and CDR2 ANQGSEA. V was trimmed by 1 base and J by 7 bases, leaving 16 bases between them. DNA of the CDR3: TGCAGCGTTGAAGTACTAGCCGGGACGGGGACCCAGTACTTC. Protein product: CSVEVLAGTGTQYF.

This clonotype occurred a few times. The chain combines TRBV6-6 with TRBJ2-5; no reliable D call. V shed 2 bases and J shed 6 bases, with 10 bases lying between them. CDR1 is MNHNY, CDR2 SVGAGI, per germline (reference sequence). The CDR3 is 13 amino acids. CDR3 in DNA: TGTGCCAGCAGTTACGCGTCACGACAGACCCAGTACTTC. Protein product: CASSYASRQTQYF.

This clonotype was recorded many times. The V and J genes are TRBV19 and TRBJ2-2, with D unclear. CDR3 length: 13 residues. Trimming removed 5 bases from V and 0 bases from J, with 4 bases in between. From germline, CDR1 is LNHDA and CDR2 SQIVND (reference sequence). CDR3 residues: CASSDANTGELFF. CDR3 DNA sequence: TGTGCCAGTAGTGATGCGAACACCGGGGAGCTGTTTTTT.

This clonotype was seen ten or more times. The chain carries TRBV4-2 and TRBJ2-5; possibly TRBD1 for D (6 bases). Germline lookup yields CDR1 LGHNA and CDR2 YNFKEQ. This CDR3 spans 14 amino acids. Trimming removed 5 bases from V and 6 bases from J, with 16 bases in between. CDR3: CASSESRDIKTQYF. For the CDR3, the DNA is TGTGCCAGCAGCGAATCCCGGGACATAAAGACCCAGTACTTC.

The rearrangement joins TRBV27 to TRBJ2-1, with D possibly being TRBD2 (6 bases). V was pared by 4 bases and J by 7 bases, with 17 bases between. Germline CDR1 is MNHEY and CDR2 is SMNVEV (reference sequence). This CDR3 contains 15 residues. The CDR3, as DNA: TGTGCCAGCAGTTCTACCCTATCTGGGGGGAATGAGCAGTTCTTC. Its translation is CASSSTLSGGNEQFF.

V usage is TRBV3-1 and J usage is TRBJ1-3; TRBD1 matches at 7 bases. The CDR3 spans 12 residues. CDR1 and CDR2 from the germline V gene are LGHDT and YNNKEL (reference sequence). The ends lost 1 base at V and 11 bases at J; junction bases unmatched: 2. CDR3 DNA sequence: TGTGCCAGCAGCCAAGGACAGGGAGCCATATATTTT. This encodes CASSQGQGAIYF.

There are a few counts of this clonotype. The J gene is TRBJ1-1, the V gene TRBV20-1; tentative D call: TRBD1 (5 bases). This CDR3 has 12 amino acids. V was cut by 5 bases and J by 0 bases, with 7 bases left in between. Looked up from germline, CDR1 is DFQATT and CDR2 is SNEGSKA (reference sequence). The DNA of the CDR3 is TGCAGTGCTGCAGGGTTGAACACTGAAGCTTTCTTT. Protein sequence: CSAAGLNTEAFF.

This clonotype was seen only a few times. The V call is TRBV10-3, the J call TRBJ2-7, with TRBD2 matching 16 bases. This CDR3 is 19 amino acids long. In germline, CDR1 is ENHRY, CDR2 SYGVKD. The ends lost 0 bases at V and 3 bases at J; junction bases unmatched: 8. DNA of the CDR3: TGTGCCATCAGTGAGTCGACGGGTGGGACTAGCGGGAGGGACTACGAGCAGTACTTC. Translation gives CAISESTGGTSGRDYEQYF.

The CDR3 protein is CSASPRTEGSREQYF. The CDR3, as DNA: TGCAGTGCTTCCCCCCGGACCGAAGGATCGAGGGAGCAGTACTTC. The chain employs TRBV20-1 and TRBJ2-7; D remains unclear. V gave up 5 bases and J gave up 7 bases, with 24 bases separating them. This CDR3 region has 15 residues. The germline CDR1 and CDR2 sequences are DFQATT and SNEGSKA (reference sequence).

This clonotype is medium-sized in the sample. The V call is TRBV30, the J call TRBJ2-7; the match to TRBD2 covers 7 bases. Unmatched junction bases numbered 5, after V lost 3 bases and J lost 3 bases. The CDR3 runs 13 residues. CDR1 is GTSNPN and CDR2 is SVGIG in the germline V gene (reference sequence). The CDR3, as DNA: TGTGCCTGGAGCCGACTAGCCCACTACGAGCAGTACTTC. Translated: CAWSRLAHYEQYF.

The rearrangement joins TRBV27 to TRBJ2-1; D is ambiguous. V was cut by 5 bases and J by 8 bases, with 25 bases left in between. CDR3 length: 17 residues. Germline V gene lookup returns CDR1 MNHEY and CDR2 SMNVEV (reference sequence). The CDR3 loop reads CASSPLPLRTRSDEQFF. CDR3 nucleotide sequence: TGTGCCAGCAGTCCCCTCCCACTTCGTACGCGGTCGGATGAGCAGTTCTTC.

This clonotype appeared many times. V is TRBV19 and J is TRBJ2-6; D could derive from TRBD1 or TRBD2 (5 bases each). Trimming pared 5 bases from V and 3 bases from J, leaving 14 bases between. This CDR3 spans 16 amino acids. Germline assignment: CDR1 LNHDA and CDR2 SQIVND (reference sequence). This chain's CDR3 is CASSRGTLRGANVLTF. The CDR3 region has the DNA TGTGCCAGTAGTCGAGGGACCTTACGTGGGGCCAACGTCCTGACTTTC.

This clonotype was seen only a few times. V and J are TRBV7-9 and TRBJ1-2; 7 bases map to TRBD1. The CDR3 spans 15 residues. Trimming took 5 bases from V and 5 from J; bases not matched to a gene: 11. CDR1 is SEHNR and CDR2 is FQNEAQ in the germline V gene (reference sequence). The chain's CDR3 is CASSPIDREIYGYTF. CDR3 sequence (DNA): TGTGCCAGCAGCCCTATAGACAGGGAAATATATGGCTACACCTTC.

V usage is TRBV6-1 and J usage is TRBJ1-2; 7 bases agree with TRBD1. V trimming: 6 bases; J trimming: 3 bases; junction bases outside the gene matches: 10. The V gene's germline CDR1 is MNHNS and CDR2 SASEGT. The CDR3 spans 15 residues. The CDR3 DNA reads as TGTGCCAGCAGCGGGACAGAGCAGACAGACTATGGCTACACCTTC. Translating gives CASSGTEQTDYGYTF.

V and J are TRBV18 and TRBJ1-4; 11 bases line up with TRBD1. V was clipped by 4 bases and J by 8 bases; unmatched bases: 3. The CDR3 loop spans 14 amino acids. CDR1 is KGHSH, CDR2 LQKENI, per germline. In DNA, the CDR3 is TGTGCCAGCTCACTCGGGACAGGGGGAGAAAAACTGTTTTTT. Protein: CASSLGTGGEKLFF.

There are a few counts of this clonotype. The chain has TRBV4-3 and TRBJ1-2; possibly TRBD1 for D (6 bases). The V end was cut by 0 bases, the J end by 4 bases, with 12 bases between. CDR1 and CDR2 (germline): LGHNA, YSLEER. This CDR3 spans 15 amino acids. CDR3 loop: CASSQDPTGIYGYTF. Here the CDR3 DNA reads TGCGCCAGCAGCCAAGACCCTACAGGGATCTATGGCTACACCTTC.

This clonotype showed up just a few times. V is TRBV11-2 and J is TRBJ2-5; 10 bases fit TRBD2. There are 20 residues in the CDR3. Losses at the gene ends were 1 base for V and 4 bases for J; bases not matched to a gene: 18. The germline V gene has CDR1 SGHAT and CDR2 FQNNGV. The CDR3 protein is CASSLGYLGLAEVSGETQYF. CDR3 sequence (DNA): TGTGCCAGCAGCTTAGGATACCTCGGACTAGCGGAGGTTTCAGGAGAGACCCAGTACTTC. Using reference TRBV11-2 and TRBJ2-5 for the parts outside the CDR3, the full variable domain is EAGVAQSPRYKIIEKRQSVAFWCNPISGHATLYWYQQILGQGPKLLIQFQNNGVVDDSQLPKDRFSAERLKGVDSTLKIQPAKLEDSAVYLCASSLGYLGLAEVSGETQYFGPGTRLLVL.

This clonotype is termed medium-sized. The chain joins TRBV5-1 to TRBJ2-7; 7 nucleotides match TRBD2. The CDR3 contains 19 residues. With V trimmed by 1 base and J by 7 bases, 23 bases remained unmatched. Germline values: CDR1 SGHRS, CDR2 YFSETQ. The CDR3 region is CASSLWDSERGKRLGEQYF. The CDR3 DNA reads TGCGCCAGCAGCTTGTGGGACTCCGAGCGGGGAAAACGTCTAGGTGAGCAGTACTTC.

The chain joins TRBV5-4 to TRBJ1-3; maybe TRBD1 (6 bases). Germline lookup yields CDR1 SGHNT and CDR2 YYREEE (reference sequence). Between the trimmed V and J ends, which lost 4 bases and 3 bases, there was a span of 14 bases. The CDR3 sequence is 15 residues long. The CDR3 nucleotides read TGTGCCAGCAGCGATAGGGGGACGATTGGAAACACCATATATTTT. It encodes CASSDRGTIGNTIYF. The whole variable domain, filled in from reference TRBV5-4 and TRBJ1-3, reads ETGVTQSPTHLIKTRGQQVTLRCSSQSGHNTVSWYQQALGQGPQFIFQYYREEENGRGNFPPRFSGLQFPNYSSELNVNALELDDSALYLCASSDRGTIGNTIYFGEGSWLTVV.

This clonotype was counted between two and nine times. The chain couples TRBV11-2 to TRBJ1-5; tentative D call: TRBD1 (6 bases). The CDR3 consists of 13 residues. The V end was cut by 3 bases, the J end by 4 bases, with 7 bases between. Germline CDR1 and CDR2: SGHAT and FQNNGV. Here the CDR3 DNA reads TGTGCCAGCAGCTTTCAGGGGAATCAGCCCCAGCATTTT. The encoded protein is CASSFQGNQPQHF.

The chain joins TRBV12-3 or TRBV12-4 to TRBJ2-4, with D perhaps matching TRBD2 (5 bases). V was pared by 4 bases and J by 4 bases, with 14 bases between. The CDR3 is 15 amino acids. The CDR3, as DNA: TGTGCCAGCAGTTCCCCCGAGGGAGTAAAAAACATTCAGTACTTC. Its protein is CASSSPEGVKNIQYF.

This chain links TRBV7-9 with TRBJ1-4; maybe TRBD1 (5 bases). The CDR3 sequence is 14 residues long. Germline values: CDR1 SEHNR, CDR2 FQNEAQ (reference sequence). The V and J ends lost 2 bases and 8 bases respectively, with 12 bases between them. The CDR3 nucleotides are TGTGCCAGCAGCTTACAAGGGGCATCGGAAAAACTGTTTTTT. Translated: CASSLQGASEKLFF.

This chain links TRBV20-1 with TRBJ1-3; D is uncertain. V dropped 0 bases and J dropped 3 bases, with 12 bases sitting between them. CDR3 size: 15 residues. Per germline, CDR1 DFQATT and CDR2 SNEGSKA (reference sequence). CDR3 loop: CSARDQIAYGNTIYF. CDR3 coding DNA: TGCAGTGCTAGAGATCAAATAGCATATGGAAACACCATATATTTT.

This clonotype has a handful of counts. The V and J genes are TRBV29-1 and TRBJ2-7; weak D call: TRBD1 (6 bases). The CDR3 contains 12 residues. Deletions cut 7 bases from V and 4 bases from J, with 14 bases between. CDR1 is SQVTM, CDR2 ANQGSEA, per germline. The DNA of the CDR3 is TGCAGCGGTGTAATAGGGGGATACGAGCAGTACTTC. Protein sequence: CSGVIGGYEQYF.

This clonotype came up a few times. This chain links TRBV20-1 with TRBJ2-7; either TRBD1 or TRBD2 may supply D (5 bases each). The CDR3 is 15 amino acids. Germline CDR1 and CDR2: DFQATT and SNEGSKA (reference sequence). Trimming removed 2 bases from V and 3 bases from J, with 17 bases in between. The CDR3 DNA follows: TGCAGTGCTAGATTACCCGGGACGGAACTCTACGAGCAGTACTTC. Residues: CSARLPGTELYEQYF.